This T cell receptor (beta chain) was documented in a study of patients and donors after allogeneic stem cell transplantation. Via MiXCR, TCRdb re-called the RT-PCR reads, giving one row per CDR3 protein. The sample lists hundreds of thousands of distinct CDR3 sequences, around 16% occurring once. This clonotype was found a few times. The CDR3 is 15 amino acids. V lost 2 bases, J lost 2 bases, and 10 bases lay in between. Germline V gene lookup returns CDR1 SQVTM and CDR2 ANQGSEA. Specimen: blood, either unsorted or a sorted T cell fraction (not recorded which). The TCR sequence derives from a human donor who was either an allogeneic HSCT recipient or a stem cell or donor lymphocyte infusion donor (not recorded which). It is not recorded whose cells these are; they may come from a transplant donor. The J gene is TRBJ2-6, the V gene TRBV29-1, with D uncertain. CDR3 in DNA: TGCAGCGTTGAACTCTCCTGGGCTGGGGCCAACGTCCTGACTTTC. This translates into CSVELSWAGANVLTF.